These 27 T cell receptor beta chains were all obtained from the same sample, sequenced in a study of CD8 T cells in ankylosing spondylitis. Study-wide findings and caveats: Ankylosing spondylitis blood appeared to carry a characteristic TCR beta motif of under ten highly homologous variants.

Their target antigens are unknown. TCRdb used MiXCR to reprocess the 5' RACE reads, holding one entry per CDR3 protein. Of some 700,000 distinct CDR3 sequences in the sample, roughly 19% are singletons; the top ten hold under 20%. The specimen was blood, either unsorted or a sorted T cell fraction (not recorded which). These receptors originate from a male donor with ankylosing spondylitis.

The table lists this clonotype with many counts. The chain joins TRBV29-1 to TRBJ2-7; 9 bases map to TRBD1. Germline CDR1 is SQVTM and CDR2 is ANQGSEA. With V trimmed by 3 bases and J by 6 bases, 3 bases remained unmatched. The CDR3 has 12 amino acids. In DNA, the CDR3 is TGCAGCGTTGAGGGGACAGGGTTCGAGCAGTACTTC. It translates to CSVEGTGFEQYF.

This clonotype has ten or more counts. CDR3 residues: CASSQDSVNPEQYF. In DNA form, the CDR3 reads TGTGCCAGCAGCCAAGATTCAGTCAATCCGGAGCAGTACTTC. The chain has TRBV4-2 and TRBJ2-7; D unclear. Germline V gene data show CDR1 as LGHNA and CDR2 as YNFKEQ. Trimming took 0 bases from V and 7 from J, leaving 13 bases between them. The CDR3 spans 14 residues.

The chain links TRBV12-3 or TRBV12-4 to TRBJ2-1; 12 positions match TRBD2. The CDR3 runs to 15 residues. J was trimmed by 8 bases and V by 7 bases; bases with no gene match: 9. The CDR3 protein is CASNRLAGEYDEQFF. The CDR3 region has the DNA TGTGCCAGCAACAGACTAGCGGGAGAATATGATGAGCAGTTCTTC.

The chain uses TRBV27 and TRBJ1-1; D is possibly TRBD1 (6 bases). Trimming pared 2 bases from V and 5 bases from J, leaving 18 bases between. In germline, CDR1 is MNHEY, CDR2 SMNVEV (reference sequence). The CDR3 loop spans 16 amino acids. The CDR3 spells CASSLSQGKITTEAFF. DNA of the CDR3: TGTGCCAGCAGTTTAAGCCAGGGGAAAATTACGACTGAAGCTTTCTTT.

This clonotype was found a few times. The CDR3 region has the DNA TGCAGTGCTAGAGATCTGGGGAAACAGGGGGGCACAGATACGCAGTATTTT. Protein: CSARDLGKQGGTDTQYF. This chain links TRBV20-1 with TRBJ2-3, with TRBD1 matching over 8 bases. CDR1 and CDR2 (germline): DFQATT, SNEGSKA (reference sequence). Trimming at V came to 0 bases and at J to 1 base, leaving 9 bases not matched to a gene. The CDR3 extends over 17 amino acids.

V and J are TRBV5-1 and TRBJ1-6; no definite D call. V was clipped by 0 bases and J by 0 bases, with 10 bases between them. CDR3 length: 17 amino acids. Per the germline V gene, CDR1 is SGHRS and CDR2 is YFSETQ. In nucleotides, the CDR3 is TGCGCCAGCAGCTTGGAGGGCACCGCCTCCTATAATTCACCCCTCCACTTT. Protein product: CASSLEGTASYNSPLHF.

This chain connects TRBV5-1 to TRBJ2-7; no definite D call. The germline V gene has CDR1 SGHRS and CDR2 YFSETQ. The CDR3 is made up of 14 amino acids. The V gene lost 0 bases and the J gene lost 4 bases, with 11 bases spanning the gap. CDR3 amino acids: CASSLVLGMYEQYF. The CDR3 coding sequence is TGCGCCAGCAGCTTGGTGTTGGGAATGTACGAGCAGTACTTC.

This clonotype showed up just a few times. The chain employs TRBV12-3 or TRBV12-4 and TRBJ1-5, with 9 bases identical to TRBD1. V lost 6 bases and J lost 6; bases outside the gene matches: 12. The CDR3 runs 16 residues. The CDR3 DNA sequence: TGTGCCAGCAGGCAGAGCGGGACAGGGTTTGGTCAGCCCCAGCATTTT. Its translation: CASRQSGTGFGQPQHF.

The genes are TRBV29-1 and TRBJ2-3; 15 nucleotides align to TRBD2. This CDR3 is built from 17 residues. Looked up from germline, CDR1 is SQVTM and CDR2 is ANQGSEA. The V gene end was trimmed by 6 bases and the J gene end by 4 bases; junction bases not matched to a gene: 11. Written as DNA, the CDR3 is TGCAGCGTCCCCGGACTAGCGGGGGGGCCCTCGTCAGATACGCAGTATTTT. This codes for CSVPGLAGGPSSDTQYF.

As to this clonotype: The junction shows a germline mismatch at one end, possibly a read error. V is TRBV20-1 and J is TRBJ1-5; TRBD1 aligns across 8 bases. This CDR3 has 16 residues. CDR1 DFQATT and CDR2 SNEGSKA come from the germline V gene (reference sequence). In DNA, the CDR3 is TGCAGTGCCAGAGAACCGGACAGGGTGATCAATCAGCCCCAGCATTTT. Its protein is CSAREPDRVINQPQHF.

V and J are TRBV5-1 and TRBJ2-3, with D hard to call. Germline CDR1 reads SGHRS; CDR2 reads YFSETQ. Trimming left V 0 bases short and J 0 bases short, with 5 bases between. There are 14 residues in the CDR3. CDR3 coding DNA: TGCGCCAGCAGCTTGGTCTCTAGCACAGATACGCAGTATTTT. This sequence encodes CASSLVSSTDTQYF.

CDR3 region: CANTGLGNTIYF. As DNA, the CDR3 is TGTGCCAACACAGGTTTAGGAAACACCATATATTTT. This chain connects TRBV12-3 or TRBV12-4 to TRBJ1-3, with D possibly TRBD1 on 5 matching bases. V gave up 10 bases and J gave up 4 bases, with 11 bases separating them. The CDR3 has 12 residues.

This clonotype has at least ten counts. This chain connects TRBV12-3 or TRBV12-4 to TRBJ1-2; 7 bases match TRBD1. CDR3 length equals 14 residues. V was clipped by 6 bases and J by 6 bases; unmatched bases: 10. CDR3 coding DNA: TGTGCCAGCAGCCAAACAGGGGACCAAAATGGCTACACCTTC. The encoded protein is CASSQTGDQNGYTF.

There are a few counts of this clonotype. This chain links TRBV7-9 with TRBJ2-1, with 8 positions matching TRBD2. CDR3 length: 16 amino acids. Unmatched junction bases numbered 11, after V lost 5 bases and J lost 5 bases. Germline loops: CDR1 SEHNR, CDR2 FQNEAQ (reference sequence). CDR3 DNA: TGTGCCAGCAGCCCCAGTAATAGCGGGACACACAATGAGCAGTTCTTC. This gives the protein CASSPSNSGTHNEQFF. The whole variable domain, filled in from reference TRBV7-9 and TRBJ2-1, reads DTGVSQNPRHKITKRGQNVTFRCDPISEHNRLYWYRQTLGQGPEFLTYFQNEAQLEKSRLLSDRFSAERPKGSFSTLEIQRTEQGDSAMYLCASSPSNSGTHNEQFFGPGTRLTVL.

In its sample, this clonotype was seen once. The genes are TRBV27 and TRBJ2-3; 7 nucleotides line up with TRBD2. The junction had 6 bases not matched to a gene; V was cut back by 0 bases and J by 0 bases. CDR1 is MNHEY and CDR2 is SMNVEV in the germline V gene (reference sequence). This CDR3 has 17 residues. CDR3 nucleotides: TGTGCCAGCAGTTTATCTGGCCTAGCGGTGAGCACAGATACGCAGTATTTT. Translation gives CASSLSGLAVSTDTQYF.

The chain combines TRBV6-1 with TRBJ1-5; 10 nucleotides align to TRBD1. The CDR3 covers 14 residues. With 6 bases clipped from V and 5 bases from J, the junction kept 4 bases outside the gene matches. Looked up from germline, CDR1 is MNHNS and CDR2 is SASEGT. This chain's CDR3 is CASRLGTGDQPQHF. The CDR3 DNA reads TGTGCCAGCAGACTAGGGACAGGGGATCAGCCCCAGCATTTT.

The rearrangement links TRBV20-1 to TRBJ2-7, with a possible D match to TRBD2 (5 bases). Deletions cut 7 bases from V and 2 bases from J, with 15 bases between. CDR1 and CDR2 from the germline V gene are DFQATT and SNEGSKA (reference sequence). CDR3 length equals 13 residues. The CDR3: CSGFRASPYEQYF. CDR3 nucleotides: TGCAGTGGATTTCGGGCTAGCCCCTACGAGCAGTACTTC.

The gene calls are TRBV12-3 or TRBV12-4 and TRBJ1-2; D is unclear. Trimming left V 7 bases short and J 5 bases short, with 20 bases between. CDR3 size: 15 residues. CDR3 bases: TGTGCCAGCACCGGACCTCAGGCTGGATTTTATGGCTACACCTTC. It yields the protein CASTGPQAGFYGYTF.

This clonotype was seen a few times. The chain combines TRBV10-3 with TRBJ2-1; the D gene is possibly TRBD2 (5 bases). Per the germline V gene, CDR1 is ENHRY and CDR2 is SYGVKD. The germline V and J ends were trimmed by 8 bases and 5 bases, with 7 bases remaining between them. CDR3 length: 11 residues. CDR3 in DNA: TGTGCCATCGGGGAGCACAATGAGCAGTTCTTC. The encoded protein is CAIGEHNEQFF.

CDR3 protein: CASSGTGSQYNEQFF. Written as DNA, the CDR3 is TGTGCCAGCAGTGGGACAGGGAGCCAATACAATGAGCAGTTCTTC. The chain recombines TRBV6-1 with TRBJ2-1; TRBD1 aligns across 8 bases. CDR1 and CDR2 (germline): MNHNS, SASEGT. The CDR3 is 15 amino acids. Trimming took 4 bases from V and 4 from J; bases not matched to a gene: 6.

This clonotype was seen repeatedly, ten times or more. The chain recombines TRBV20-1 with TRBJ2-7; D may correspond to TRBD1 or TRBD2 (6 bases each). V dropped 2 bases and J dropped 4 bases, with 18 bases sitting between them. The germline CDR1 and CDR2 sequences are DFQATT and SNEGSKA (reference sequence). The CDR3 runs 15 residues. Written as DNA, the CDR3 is TGCAGTGCTAGAACCCAAGGGGGGCATCCTTACGAGCAGTACTTC. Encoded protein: CSARTQGGHPYEQYF.

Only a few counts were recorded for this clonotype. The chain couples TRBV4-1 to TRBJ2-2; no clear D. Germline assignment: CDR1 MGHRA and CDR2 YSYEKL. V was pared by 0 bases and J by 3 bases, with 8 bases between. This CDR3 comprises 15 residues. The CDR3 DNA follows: TGCGCCAGCAGCCAAGACGTGACTCACACCGGGGAGCTGTTTTTT. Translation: CASSQDVTHTGELFF.

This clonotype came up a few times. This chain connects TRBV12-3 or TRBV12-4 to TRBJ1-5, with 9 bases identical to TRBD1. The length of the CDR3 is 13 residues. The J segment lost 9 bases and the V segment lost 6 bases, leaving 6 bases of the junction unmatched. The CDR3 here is CASRGTGFLPQHF. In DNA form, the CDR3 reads TGTGCCAGCAGGGGGACAGGGTTTCTGCCCCAGCATTTT.

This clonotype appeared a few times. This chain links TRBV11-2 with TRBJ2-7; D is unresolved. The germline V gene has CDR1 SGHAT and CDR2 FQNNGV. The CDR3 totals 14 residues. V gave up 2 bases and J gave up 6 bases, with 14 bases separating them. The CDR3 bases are TGTGCCAGCAGCTTAATGGGTCCCAATAGCGAGCAGTACTTC. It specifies CASSLMGPNSEQYF.

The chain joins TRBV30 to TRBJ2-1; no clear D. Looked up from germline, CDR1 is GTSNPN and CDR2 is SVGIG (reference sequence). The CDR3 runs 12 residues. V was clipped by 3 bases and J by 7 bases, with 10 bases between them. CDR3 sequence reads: CAWRVYTNEQFF. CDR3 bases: TGTGCCTGGAGGGTCTATACAAATGAGCAGTTCTTC.

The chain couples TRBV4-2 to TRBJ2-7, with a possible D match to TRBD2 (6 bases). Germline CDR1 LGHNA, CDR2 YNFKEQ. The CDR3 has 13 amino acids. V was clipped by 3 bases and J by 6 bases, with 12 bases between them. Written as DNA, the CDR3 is TGTGCCAGCAGCCATGTAGCGGTCCCCGAGCAGTACTTC. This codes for CASSHVAVPEQYF.

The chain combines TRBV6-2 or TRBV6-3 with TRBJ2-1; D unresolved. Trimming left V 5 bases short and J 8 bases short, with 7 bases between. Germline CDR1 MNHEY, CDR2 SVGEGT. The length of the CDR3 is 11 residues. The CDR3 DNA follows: TGTGCCAGCAGTGACGTCGATGAGCAGTTCTTC. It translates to CASSDVDEQFF.